These T cell receptor beta chains were read from a single sample in a study of shared clonotypes between healthy human individuals. The protocol was immunoSEQ multiplex PCR, while the TCRdb copy is restricted to in-frame clones and leaves out a portion. Found here are 180,000 or so clones, 85% to 95% of them singletons; the top ten hold 0.067%. Sequencing was done on a sample of naive CD4+ T cells sorted from blood. These TCRs come from a woman younger than 45 in good health. The CDR3 runs from the conserved cysteine through the conserved F or W. The order of the fields is J gene, V gene, CDR3 protein.

.,TRBV6-5,CASSYFRTGRAYEQYF
TRBJ2-3,TRBV30,CAWNRAPSTDTQYF
TRBJ1-5,TRBV28,CASSLVRDQPQHF
TRBJ1-4,TRBV28,CASSPRRGGKLFF
TRBJ2-7,TRBV28,CASSLQGDFYEQYF
TRBJ2-1,TRBV5-1,CASSLERTNNEQFF
TRBJ1-1,TRBV4-1,CASSQGTTGTEAFF
.,TRBV5-1,CASSFVSGNYEQYF
.,TRBV11-2,CASSSIGGFEQYF
TRBJ2-3,TRBV12-5,CASGLSPSGAGVDTQYF
TRBJ1-4,TRBV10-3,CAISGGGGEEKLFF
TRBJ1-3,TRBV28,CASSFRTGSGNTIYF
TRBJ2-5,TRBV11-2,CASSLVGRRIGETQYF
.,TRBV7-2,CASSREGTSGAPYEQYF
TRBJ2-4,TRBV5-4,CASSLWTGGQDIQYF
TRBJ2-3,TRBV7-6,CASSLMADTDTQYF
TRBJ2-7,TRBV6-5,CASSNGNYEQYF
TRBJ1-5,TRBV10-3,CAISEKQRGVSGPQHF
.,TRBV18,CASSPPFGGQGLGEQYF
TRBJ2-3,TRBV7-9,CASSLKGLDTQYF
TRBJ1-5,TRBV19,CASSIGTQYSNQPQHF
TRBJ2-7,TRBV28,CASSFRGRPYEQYF